Following are 15 T cell receptor beta chains from one sample sequenced in a study of beta chain features in type 1 diabetes. The entirety of the isolated RNA underwent reverse transcription, so expressed TCRB transcripts were sequenced. Here immunoSEQ multiplex PCR was the method, and the copy in TCRdb shows in-frame clones only, minus some. The data show under 300,000 clones, less than 35% seen once. Sequencing input: central memory CD4+ T cells from blood. These receptors were collected from a man aged 30 to 39 in good health.

The chain carries TRBV28 and TRBJ1-5, with 8 bases matching TRBD1. From germline, CDR1 is MDHEN and CDR2 SYDVKM. V lost 8 bases, J lost 1 base, and 4 bases stayed unmatched. There are 14 residues in the CDR3. The CDR3 loop reads CASVDRGSNQPQHF. CDR3 DNA: TGTGCCAGCGTCGACAGGGGAAGCAATCAGCCCCAGCATTTT.

Details on this clone: The sample has other DNA sequences that encode this CDR3 too. The CDR3 sequence is CATSRETGRQPQHF. The CDR3 region has the DNA TGTGCCACCAGCAGAGAAACAGGACGTCAGCCCCAGCATTTT. The chain carries TRBV15 and TRBJ1-5; maybe TRBD1 (5 bases). V was cut by 0 bases and J by 6 bases, with 9 bases left in between. The CDR3 totals 14 residues. The germline V gene has CDR1 LNHNV and CDR2 YYDKDF (reference sequence).

This clone showed up just a few times. The chain combines TRBV18 with TRBJ2-1; TRBD2 matches at 13 bases. CDR1 is KGHSH and CDR2 is LQKENI in the germline V gene. Trimming cost V 0 bases and J 9 bases; bases outside gene matches: 11. CDR3 length: 18 residues. CDR3 in amino acids: CASSPPMKGGLAGVEQFF. CDR3 bases: TGTGCCAGCTCACCACCGATGAAAGGCGGACTAGCGGGAGTTGAGCAGTTCTTC.

A few counts support this clone. The CDR3 sequence: CASSEPSGGPTNNEQFF. The CDR3 DNA follows: TGTGCCAGCAGTGAGCCTAGCGGGGGGCCAACCAACAATGAGCAGTTCTTC. The gene calls are TRBV2 and TRBJ2-1; 11 bases align to TRBD2. CDR1 is SNHLY and CDR2 is FYNNEI in the germline V gene. This CDR3 spans 17 amino acids. Trimming took 3 bases from V and 5 from J; bases not matched to a gene: 9.

This clone has a count of ten or more. The chain recombines TRBV7-9 with TRBJ1-4; D is ambiguous. CDR3 size: 14 residues. Trimming cost V 7 bases and J 0 bases, with 9 bases left between them. CDR1 is SEHNR and CDR2 is FQNEAQ in the germline V gene (reference sequence). The CDR3 reads CASMETATNEKLFF. The CDR3 DNA sequence: TGTGCCAGCATGGAGACCGCAACTAATGAAAAACTGTTTTTT. Drawing the rest from reference TRBV7-9 and TRBJ1-4, the complete variable domain is DTGVSQNPRHKITKRGQNVTFRCDPISEHNRLYWYRQTLGQGPEFLTYFQNEAQLEKSRLLSDRFSAERPKGSFSTLEIQRTEQGDSAMYLCASMETATNEKLFFGSGTQLSVL.

The table lists this clone with a few counts. The chain carries TRBV18 and TRBJ2-7; D is perhaps TRBD2 (6 bases). V was clipped by 9 bases and J by 1 base, with 13 bases between them. The CDR3 has 13 amino acids. Germline V gene sequence: CDR1 KGHSH, CDR2 LQKENI. The CDR3 DNA reads TGTGCCAGTACCTGGGGGGAGTCCTACGAGCAGTACTTC. Its translation: CASTWGESYEQYF.

The table lists this clone with a few counts. This sequence joins TRBV4-3 and TRBJ1-1; the D is unclear. The CDR3 runs 14 residues. Trimming stripped 1 base from V and 2 bases from J, with 8 bases between. The germline V gene has CDR1 LGHNA and CDR2 YSLEER. The CDR3 nucleotides read TGCGCCAGCAGCCAAGGACACCTCAACACTGAAGCTTTCTTT. Translation: CASSQGHLNTEAFF.

This chain connects TRBV29-1 to TRBJ2-7; weak D call: TRBD1 (5 bases). V was clipped by 1 base and J by 6 bases, with 22 bases between them. The length of the CDR3 is 16 residues. Germline V CDR1 and CDR2: SQVTM, ANQGSEA. CDR3 sequence reads: CSVEGPPRIQGREQYF. CDR3 DNA: TGCAGCGTTGAAGGTCCCCCGCGGATCCAGGGTCGCGAGCAGTACTTC.

The gene calls are TRBV5-1 and TRBJ1-3; D is perhaps TRBD1 (5 bases). The CDR3 has 14 residues. The V end lost 3 bases, the J end lost 4 bases, and 11 bases lay between the germline ends. Per germline, CDR1 SGHRS and CDR2 YFSETQ. CDR3 DNA sequence: TGCGCCAGCAGCTACTCCGACAGAGGAAACACCATATATTTT. Its translation: CASSYSDRGNTIYF.

This clone was detected a few times. V usage is TRBV19 and J usage is TRBJ2-3; D perhaps matches TRBD2 (5 bases). The CDR3 is 15 residues long. Germline V CDR1 and CDR2: LNHDA, SQIVND (reference sequence). Trimming left V 1 base short and J 7 bases short, with 15 bases between. The CDR3 reads CASSIGGGRANTQYF. In DNA form, the CDR3 reads TGTGCCAGTAGTATAGGTGGCGGGCGGGCCAATACGCAGTATTTT.

The gene calls are TRBV7-2 and TRBJ1-5; D uncertain. CDR1 and CDR2 from the germline V gene are SGHTA and FQGNSA. The CDR3 is 16 residues long. Trimming cost V 2 bases and J 0 bases, with 11 bases left between them. The CDR3, as DNA: TGTGCCAGCAGCTTACTGGCGGGTTTTAGCAATCAGCCCCAGCATTTT. Translating it yields CASSLLAGFSNQPQHF.

The chain links TRBV28 to TRBJ2-3, with 14 bases fitting TRBD2. With 5 bases clipped from V and 5 bases from J, the junction kept 6 bases outside the gene matches. Germline V gene sequence: CDR1 MDHEN, CDR2 SYDVKM. The CDR3 totals 16 residues. The CDR3 reads CASSGTGTSGRDTQYF. The CDR3 DNA reads as TGTGCCAGCAGTGGCACCGGGACTAGCGGGAGAGATACGCAGTATTTT.

The table lists this clone with a few counts. The chain carries TRBV30 and TRBJ1-1; TRBD1 agrees at 8 bases. Germline CDR1 reads GTSNPN; CDR2 reads SVGIG (reference sequence). This CDR3 contains 14 residues. The ends lost 0 bases at V and 3 bases at J; junction bases unmatched: 3. The CDR3 here is CAWSVSGGHTEAFF. The CDR3 DNA sequence: TGTGCCTGGAGTGTATCAGGGGGCCACACTGAAGCTTTCTTT.

The rearrangement links TRBV7-2 to TRBJ2-5; 10 nucleotides align to TRBD2. The germline V gene has CDR1 SGHTA and CDR2 FQGNSA. Trimming took 1 base from V and 4 from J; bases not matched to a gene: 9. This CDR3 contains 17 residues. The CDR3: CASSLEASGSFRETQYF. The CDR3 DNA follows: TGTGCCAGCAGCTTAGAGGCTAGCGGGAGCTTTCGAGAGACCCAGTACTTC.

This clone was found a few times. The chain uses TRBV27 and TRBJ2-3; 12 nucleotides agree with TRBD1. CDR1 is MNHEY and CDR2 is SMNVEV in the germline V gene (reference sequence). J gave up 5 bases and V 0 bases, and 6 bases lay outside the gene matches. This CDR3 spans 17 amino acids. The CDR3 reads CASSLSIGTGGRDTQYF. The CDR3 DNA sequence: TGTGCCAGCAGTTTATCGATAGGGACAGGGGGCAGAGATACGCAGTATTTT.